Following are 9 T cell receptor beta chains from one sample sequenced in a study of T cells after yellow fever vaccination. Using its own MiXCR run on the 5' RACE reads, TCRdb lists one record per CDR3 protein. Of hundreds of thousands of distinct CDR3 sequences listed, 15% to 20% were seen once; the top ten hold over 15%. The specimen was PBMCs, collected before the yellow fever booster vaccination. The receptor set was obtained from a man aged 18-30 years who received the YFV17D yellow fever vaccine.

The chain employs TRBV20-1 and TRBJ1-1, with D possibly matching TRBD1 (6 bases). The CDR3 length is 13 residues. Per the germline V gene, CDR1 is DFQATT and CDR2 is SNEGSKA (reference sequence). V dropped 5 bases and J dropped 6 bases, with 16 bases sitting between them. The CDR3 loop reads CSAARTGSPEAFF. DNA of the CDR3: TGCAGTGCTGCCCGCACAGGGAGCCCTGAAGCTTTCTTT.

The chain uses TRBV15 and TRBJ2-1; a possible D gene is TRBD1 (8 bases). Per germline, CDR1 LNHNV and CDR2 YYDKDF (reference sequence). Trimming removed 3 bases from V and 9 bases from J, with 18 bases in between. CDR3 length: 15 amino acids. In DNA, the CDR3 is TGTGCCACCAGCAGGGGAGGACAGGGAGGGATTGAGCAGTTCTTC. Protein product: CATSRGGQGGIEQFF.

The genes are TRBV15 and TRBJ2-7; maybe TRBD2 (6 bases). V was shortened by 4 bases and J by 4 bases, with 8 bases between the two germline ends. Germline CDR1 LNHNV, CDR2 YYDKDF (reference sequence). The CDR3 length is 12 residues. The CDR3 sequence: CATSNGGYEQYV. In nucleotides, the CDR3 is TGTGCCACCAGCAATGGGGGGTACGAGCAGTACGTC.

This chain links TRBV20-1 with TRBJ1-1; D gene unclear. Trimming pared 1 base from V and 0 bases from J, leaving 9 bases between. The CDR3 runs 14 residues. The germline CDR1 and CDR2 sequences are DFQATT and SNEGSKA (reference sequence). The CDR3 here is CSARVDFMNTEAFF. The DNA of the CDR3 is TGCAGTGCTAGAGTGGATTTCATGAACACTGAAGCTTTCTTT.

This clonotype was seen just once. The rearrangement links TRBV19 to TRBJ1-2; D not certain. Trimming took 5 bases from V and 2 from J, leaving 12 bases between them. The germline CDR1 and CDR2 sequences are LNHDA and SQIVND (reference sequence). The CDR3 consists of 14 residues. The CDR3 DNA sequence: TGTGCCAGTAGTTTCTCCGCAGTCAACTATGGCTACACCTTC. Translation: CASSFSAVNYGYTF.

This clonotype showed up just a few times. The J gene is TRBJ2-2, the V gene TRBV6-2 or TRBV6-3; D is unresolved. V was cut by 2 bases and J by 6 bases, with 4 bases left in between. The V gene's germline CDR1 is MNHEY and CDR2 SVGEGT. The CDR3 is 12 amino acids. The CDR3 nucleotides are TGTGCCAGCAGTTACGGGTCCGGGGAGCTGTTTTTT. This encodes CASSYGSGELFF.

The sample holds a few counts of this clonotype. The gene calls are TRBV3-1 and TRBJ1-5; the match to TRBD1 covers 9 bases. Germline values: CDR1 LGHDT, CDR2 YNNKEL (reference sequence). The CDR3 has 13 amino acids. Trimming cost V 1 base and J 9 bases; bases outside gene matches: 1. The CDR3 loop is CASSQVGQGPQHF. The DNA of the CDR3 is TGTGCCAGCAGCCAAGTGGGACAGGGGCCCCAGCATTTT.

This clonotype occurred a few times. The chain combines TRBV5-1 with TRBJ2-3, with 7 bases lining up with TRBD2. V shed 6 bases and J 4 bases; nucleotides not matched to a gene: 5. Germline CDR1 SGHRS, CDR2 YFSETQ. The length of the CDR3 is 13 residues. CDR3 DNA: TGCGCCAGCACGGCGGGGGAGGCAGATACGCAGTATTTT. The encoded protein is CASTAGEADTQYF.

The chain joins TRBV5-1 to TRBJ2-3; D is perhaps TRBD1 or TRBD2 (5 bases each). Germline V gene sequence: CDR1 SGHRS, CDR2 YFSETQ. V was cut by 7 bases and J by 2 bases, with 14 bases left in between. The length of the CDR3 is 14 residues. CDR3 nucleotides: TGCGCCAGCCGAGGGGCGGGCATCACAGATACGCAGTATTTT. Amino acid sequence: CASRGAGITDTQYF.